This T cell receptor beta chain was captured by sequencing in a study of cytomegalovirus exposure and HLA in healthy donors. Turning to the study itself: T cells numbering about 179 million yielded some 110 million unique TCR beta sequences in an earlier analysis. Drawn from HLA-typed donors, around 85 million unique TCRs were held in an early data release. Regarding the study as a whole: TCR beta V segments were, for the most part, productive about 87% or about 30% of the time in an earlier analysis. Near-uniform donor sequencing depth was presumed by presence/absence analyses.

Trimming cost V 4 bases and J 3 bases; bases outside gene matches: 5. This CDR3 region has 16 residues. The germline gives CDR1 SGHAT, CDR2 FQNNGV. A note on this clone: Its cognate antigen is unknown. The sample has other DNA sequences that encode this CDR3 too.

PCR was performed using 60 Vbeta and 13 Jbeta primers. TCRdb keeps only in-frame clones here, not all; method: immunoSEQ multiplex PCR. The repertoire holds over 150,000 clones, with roughly four fifths as singletons. The chain has TRBV11-2 and TRBJ2-7, with 14 bases that match TRBD2. The sequencing input was PBMCs. This receptor was identified in a man in his fifties in good health and CMV-seropositive. The CDR3 DNA follows: TGTGCCAGCAGCTCGCCGACTAGCGGGAGGGACTACGAGCAGTACTTC. Its translation: CASSSPTSGRDYEQYF.